This passage covers 22 T cell receptor beta chains from one sample sequenced in a study of tumor and adjacent non-tumor tissue in lung cancer. TCRbeta libraries were built with three rounds of nested PCR, modified from ARM-PCR. TCRdb itself ran the multiplex PCR reads through MiXCR, one entry per CDR3 protein. The sample contains roughly 220,000 distinct CDR3 sequences, 70% to 75% of which appear only once. RNA was extracted from bulk tissue without any cell sorting. The sample was lung tumor tissue. All receptors derive from a man between 60 and 75 years old with non-small cell lung cancer.

Turning to this clonotype: The final CDR3 position lacks the conserved phenylalanine or tryptophan, pointing to a likely read error. The gene calls are TRBV20-1 and TRBJ2-1; D could derive from TRBD1 or TRBD2 (5 bases each). The CDR3 contains 15 residues. Germline CDR1 reads DFQATT; CDR2 reads SNEGSKA (reference sequence). The CDR3 reads CRARDGTELRREQFL. Here the CDR3 DNA reads TGCAGGGCTAGAGATGGGACGGAATTGCGCCGTGAGCAGTTCTTG.

Of note for this clonotype: Relative to the germline gene, one junction end is altered; a read error may explain this. CDR3 bases: TGCAGTGCTAGAGATGCGGCTAGAGGGTCCTTAGATACGCGGTATTTT. Its protein is CSARDAARGSLDTRYF. The V call is TRBV20-1, the J call TRBJ2-3, with D perhaps TRBD2 (5 bases). Germline V CDR1 and CDR2: DFQATT, SNEGSKA (reference sequence). The CDR3 sequence is 16 residues long.

Remarks on this clonotype: It may be a read error: a sequence one base away is much more abundant. The rearrangement joins TRBV6-6 to TRBJ1-1, with D maybe TRBD1 (5 bases). Trimming cost V 5 bases and J 4 bases, with 17 bases left between them. The CDR3 has 15 amino acids. Per germline, CDR1 MNHNY and CDR2 SVGAGI (reference sequence). DNA of the CDR3: TGTGCCAGCAGTACCACAAGGGGCGCGGGCACTGAAGCTTTCTTT. Encoded protein: CASSTTRGAGTEAFF.

With respect to this clonotype: Germline and junction disagree at one end, which may indicate a read error. This sequence joins TRBV20-1 and TRBJ2-5, with TRBD2 as a possible D gene (6 bases). Germline CDR1 is DFQATT and CDR2 is SNEGSKA (reference sequence). The CDR3 extends over 13 amino acids. Here the CDR3 reads CSVAGTPQETQYF. The DNA for the CDR3 is TGCAGTGTCGCCGGGACTCCCCAAGAGACCCAATACTTC.

With respect to this clonotype: Since a much larger clone is just one base distant, this may be a read error. V usage is TRBV12-3 or TRBV12-4 and J usage is TRBJ2-2, with 9 bases lining up with TRBD1. This CDR3 has 14 residues. This CDR3 is CASSHRGLGGGLFF. CDR3 sequence (DNA): TGTGCCAGCAGCCACAGGGGGCTTGGCGGGGGGCTGTTTTTT.

This clonotype was counted once. One end of the junction varies from germline; a read error may be responsible. The rearrangement links TRBV6-5 to TRBJ1-3; D remains ambiguous. The germline V gene has CDR1 MNHEY and CDR2 SVGAGI. This CDR3 is built from 16 residues. The CDR3 spells CANSYSRRGSGNTIYF. The CDR3 coding sequence is TGTGCCAACAGTTACTCCCGACGGGGCTCTGGAAACACCATATATTTT.

V usage is TRBV28 and J usage is TRBJ1-2; D is perhaps TRBD1 (5 bases). This CDR3 is built from 14 residues. Germline V lookup: CDR1 MDHEN, CDR2 SYDVKM. The V and J ends lost 6 bases and 4 bases respectively, with 15 bases between them. CDR3 bases: TGTGCCAGCAGCATCCATCGGGGGACCTATGGCTACACCTTC. As protein: CASSIHRGTYGYTF.

The J gene is TRBJ2-3, the V gene TRBV6-5; the D is unclear. There are 15 residues in the CDR3. Trimming took 6 bases from V and 0 from J, leaving 13 bases between them. From germline, CDR1 is MNHEY and CDR2 SVGAGI. CDR3: CASSRTVTSTDTQYF. The CDR3, as DNA: TGTGCCAGCAGCCGGACGGTCACTAGCACAGATACGCAGTATTTT.

The chain has TRBV28 and TRBJ1-2; D is possibly TRBD1 (6 bases). Germline CDR1 and CDR2: MDHEN and SYDVKM. V gave up 5 bases and J gave up 10 bases, with 14 bases separating them. The CDR3 runs 12 residues. The CDR3 DNA sequence: TGTGCCAGCAGTCTCCGGACAGATGACTACACCTTC. It translates to CASSLRTDDYTF.

This clonotype has at least ten counts. The chain combines TRBV29-1 with TRBJ1-1; D is ambiguous. The germline V gene has CDR1 SQVTM and CDR2 ANQGSEA. Trimming took 2 bases from V and 7 from J, leaving 5 bases between them. This CDR3 is built from 10 residues. The CDR3, as DNA: TGCAGCGTTGAAAAGAATGAAGCTTTCTTT. Its protein product is CSVEKNEAFF.

The chain combines TRBV28 with TRBJ2-1, with TRBD2 matching over 11 bases. There are 15 residues in the CDR3. CDR1 is MDHEN and CDR2 is SYDVKM in the germline V gene. After removal of 6 bases from V and 5 bases from J, the junction contained 6 bases not matched to a gene. CDR3 sequence: CASRKTSGANNEQFF. Written as DNA, the CDR3 is TGTGCCAGCAGGAAGACTAGCGGGGCGAACAATGAGCAGTTCTTC.

The chain employs TRBV5-1 and TRBJ1-3; D gene ambiguous. Trimming pared 7 bases from V and 4 bases from J, leaving 12 bases between. In germline, CDR1 is SGHRS, CDR2 YFSETQ. The CDR3 loop spans 13 amino acids. CDR3 amino acids: CASRPSAGNTIYF. For the CDR3, the DNA is TGCGCCAGCCGGCCCAGTGCGGGAAACACCATATATTTT.

For this clonotype: At one boundary the junction diverges from the germline segment, which might be a read error. V gene TRBV20-1 combines with J gene TRBJ2-7; 9 bases are shared with TRBD1. CDR3 size: 13 residues. Germline V gene lookup returns CDR1 DFQATT and CDR2 SNEGSKA (reference sequence). This CDR3 reads CIARGDRDYEQYF. The CDR3 DNA reads as TGTATTGCTAGGGGGGACAGGGATTACGAGCAGTACTTC.

In regard to this clonotype: A single base separates this from a much larger clone, so it may be a read error. V gene TRBV6-2 or TRBV6-3 combines with J gene TRBJ2-3, with 9 bases aligning to TRBD1. There are 17 residues in the CDR3. The germline V gene has CDR1 MNHEY and CDR2 SVGEGT. For the CDR3, the DNA is TGTGCCAGCAGTTACGGTCGCGGGACAGGGCCCCCAGATATGCAGTATTTT. Protein product: CASSYGRGTGPPDMQYF.

This clonotype was seen a few times. A much larger clone sits a single nucleotide away, making a read error possible. CDR3 nucleotides: TGCGCCAGCAGCCCCGGGTCCCGTGGAAATGAGCAGTTCTTC. Its protein is CASSPGSRGNEQFF. V is TRBV5-1 and J is TRBJ2-1; D gene ambiguous. The CDR3 sequence is 14 residues long. Trimming stripped 4 bases from V and 7 bases from J, with 15 bases between. Germline V gene sequence: CDR1 SGHRS, CDR2 YFSETQ.

Of note for this clonotype: Germline and junction disagree at one end, which may indicate a read error. The J gene is TRBJ2-3, the V gene TRBV6-1, with D perhaps TRBD1 (6 bases). Germline-derived CDR1 and CDR2 are MNHNS and SASEGT. The CDR3 sequence is 16 residues long. The CDR3 sequence: CAGTQSARGSIDTQYF. CDR3 bases: TGTGCCGGCACTCAATCCGCGAGGGGGAGCATAGATACGCAGTATTTT.

Worth noting for this clonotype: An end of the junction does not agree with germline; a read error may underlie this. The CDR3: CTSSFMMRNYYGYTF. The CDR3 DNA follows: TGTACCAGCAGCTTTATGATGAGGAATTATTATGGCTACACCTTC. The chain joins TRBV11-2 to TRBJ1-2; D not resolved. Germline V gene lookup returns CDR1 SGHAT and CDR2 FQNNGV. There are 15 residues in the CDR3.

This clonotype turned up a few times. CDR3 bases: TGTGCCAGCGGTAGGCAGGGGGCGGGGAATACGCAGTATTTT. Protein: CASGRQGAGNTQYF. The chain employs TRBV5-4 and TRBJ2-3; 8 positions agree with TRBD1. The germline gives CDR1 SGHNT, CDR2 YYREEE (reference sequence). V gave up 7 bases and J gave up 7 bases; unmatched junction bases: 11. The CDR3 contains 14 residues.

Regarding this clonotype: This may be a read error, as it is one base from a much larger clone. V usage is TRBV29-1 and J usage is TRBJ2-1, with TRBD1 matching 10 bases. From germline, CDR1 is SQVTM and CDR2 ANQGSEA. V trimming: 5 bases; J trimming: 7 bases; junction bases outside the gene matches: 11. This CDR3 has 15 amino acids. CDR3 coding DNA: TGCAGCGTTACCCAGGGACAGGGGACGCGGAATGAGCAGTTCTTC. This codes for CSVTQGQGTRNEQFF.

V and J are TRBV4-2 and TRBJ2-3; TRBD1 is a possible D gene (5 bases). The CDR3 runs 16 residues. Trimming cost V 0 bases and J 4 bases, with 14 bases left between them. Germline CDR1 and CDR2: LGHNA and YNFKEQ. CDR3 nucleotide sequence: TGTGCCAGCAGCCAAGAGGGCAGGGAAGGGGCAGATACGCAGTATTTT. This codes for CASSQEGREGADTQYF.

As to this clonotype: The CDR3 ends on some other residue instead of the conserved phenylalanine or tryptophan, so this is likely a read error. The chain couples TRBV6-2 or TRBV6-3 to TRBJ2-1; no reliable D call. The germline V gene has CDR1 MNHEY and CDR2 SVGEGT. The CDR3 covers 14 residues. Trimming removed 7 bases at V and 3 bases at J, with 13 bases between. In nucleotides, the CDR3 is TGTGCCAGCACCGGCAGGAATCTCTACAATGAGCAGTTCTTA. Amino acid sequence: CASTGRNLYNEQFL.

Note on this clonotype: One end of the junction is discordant with germline, which a read error may explain. The chain combines TRBV6-1 with TRBJ1-5, with a weak D call TRBD1 (6 bases). The germline gives CDR1 MNHNS, CDR2 SASEGT. This CDR3 is built from 15 residues. The CDR3 reads CTSRDGTRGGGPQHF. The CDR3 DNA follows: TGTACCAGCAGGGACGGGACAAGGGGGGGGGGGCCCCAGCATTTT.